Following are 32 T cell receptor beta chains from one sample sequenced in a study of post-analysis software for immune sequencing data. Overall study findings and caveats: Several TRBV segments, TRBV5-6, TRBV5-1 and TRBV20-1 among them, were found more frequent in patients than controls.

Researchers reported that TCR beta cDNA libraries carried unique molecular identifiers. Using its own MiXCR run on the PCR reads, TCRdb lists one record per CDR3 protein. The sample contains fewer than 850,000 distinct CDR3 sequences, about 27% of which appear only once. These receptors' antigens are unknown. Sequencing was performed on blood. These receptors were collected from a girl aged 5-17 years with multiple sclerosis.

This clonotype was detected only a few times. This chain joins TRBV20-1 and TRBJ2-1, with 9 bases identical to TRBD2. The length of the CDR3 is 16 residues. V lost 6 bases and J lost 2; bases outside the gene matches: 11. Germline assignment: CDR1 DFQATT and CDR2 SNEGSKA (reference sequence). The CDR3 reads CSATPRAGGPYNEQFF. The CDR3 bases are TGCAGTGCCACCCCTCGGGCGGGGGGGCCCTACAATGAGCAGTTCTTC.

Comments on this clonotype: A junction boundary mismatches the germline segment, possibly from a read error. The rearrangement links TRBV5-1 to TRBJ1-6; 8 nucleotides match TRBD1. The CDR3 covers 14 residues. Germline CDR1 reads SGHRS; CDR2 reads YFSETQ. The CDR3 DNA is TGTGCCAGCAGCCCGGGACAGGATAATTCACCCCTCCACTTT. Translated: CASSPGQDNSPLHF. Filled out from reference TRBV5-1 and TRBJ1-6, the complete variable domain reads KAGVTQTPRYLIKTRGQQVTLSCSPISGHRSVSWYQQTPGQGLQFLFEYFSETQRNKGNFPGRFSGRQFSNSRSEMNVSTLELGDSALYLCASSPGQDNSPLHFGNGTRLTVT.

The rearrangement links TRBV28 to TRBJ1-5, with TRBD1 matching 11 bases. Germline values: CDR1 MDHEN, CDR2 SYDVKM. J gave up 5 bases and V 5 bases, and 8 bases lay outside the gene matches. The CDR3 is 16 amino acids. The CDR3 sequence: CASSLPLDRGHQPQHF. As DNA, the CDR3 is TGTGCCAGCAGTCTCCCGTTGGACAGGGGGCATCAGCCCCAGCATTTT.

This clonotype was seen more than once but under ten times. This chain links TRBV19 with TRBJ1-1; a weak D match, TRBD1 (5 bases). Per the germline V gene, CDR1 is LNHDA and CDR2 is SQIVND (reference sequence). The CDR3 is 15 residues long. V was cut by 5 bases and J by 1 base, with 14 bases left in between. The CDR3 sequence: CASSAPGRQNTEAFF. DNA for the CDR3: TGTGCCAGTAGTGCACCGGGACGGCAGAACACTGAAGCTTTCTTT.

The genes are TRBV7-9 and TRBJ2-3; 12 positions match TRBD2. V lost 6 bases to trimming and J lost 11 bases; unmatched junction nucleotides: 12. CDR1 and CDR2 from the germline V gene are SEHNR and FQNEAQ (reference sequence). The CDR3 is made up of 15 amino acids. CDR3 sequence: CASSSILAGGREQYF. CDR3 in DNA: TGTGCCAGCAGTTCGATTCTAGCGGGGGGGCGAGAGCAGTATTTT.

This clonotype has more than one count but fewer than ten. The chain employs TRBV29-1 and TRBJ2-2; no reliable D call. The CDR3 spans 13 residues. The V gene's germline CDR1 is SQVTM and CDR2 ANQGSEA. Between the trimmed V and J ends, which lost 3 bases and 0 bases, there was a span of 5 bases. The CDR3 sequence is CSVDLANTGELFF. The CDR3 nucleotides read TGCAGCGTTGACTTGGCGAACACCGGGGAGCTGTTTTTT.

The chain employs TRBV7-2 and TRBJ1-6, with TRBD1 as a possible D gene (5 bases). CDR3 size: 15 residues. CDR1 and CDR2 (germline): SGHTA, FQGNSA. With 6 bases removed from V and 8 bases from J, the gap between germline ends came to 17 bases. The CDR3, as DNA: TGTGCCAGCAGTCCTGGGGGGTACAGAGATTCACCCCTCCACTTT. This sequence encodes CASSPGGYRDSPLHF.

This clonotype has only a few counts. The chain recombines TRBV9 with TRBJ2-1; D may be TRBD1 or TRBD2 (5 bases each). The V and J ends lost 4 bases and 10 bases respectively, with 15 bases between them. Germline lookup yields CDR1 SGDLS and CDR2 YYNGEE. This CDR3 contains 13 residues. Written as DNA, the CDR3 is TGTGCCAGCAGCCCGGGACCCAACAGGGAGCAGTTCTTC. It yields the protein CASSPGPNREQFF.

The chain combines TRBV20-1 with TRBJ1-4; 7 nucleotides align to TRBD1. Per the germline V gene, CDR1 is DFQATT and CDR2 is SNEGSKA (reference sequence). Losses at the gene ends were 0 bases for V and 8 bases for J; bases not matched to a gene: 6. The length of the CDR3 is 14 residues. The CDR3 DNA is TGCAGTGCTAGAGATCCCAGACAGGGAGAAAAACTGTTTTTT. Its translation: CSARDPRQGEKLFF.

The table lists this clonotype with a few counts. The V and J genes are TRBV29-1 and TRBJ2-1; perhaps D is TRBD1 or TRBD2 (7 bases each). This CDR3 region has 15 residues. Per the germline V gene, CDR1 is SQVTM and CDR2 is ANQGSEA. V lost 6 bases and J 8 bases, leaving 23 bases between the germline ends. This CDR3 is CSVTGTTHTMDEQFF. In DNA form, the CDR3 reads TGCAGCGTGACAGGGACTACCCATACAATGGATGAGCAGTTCTTC.

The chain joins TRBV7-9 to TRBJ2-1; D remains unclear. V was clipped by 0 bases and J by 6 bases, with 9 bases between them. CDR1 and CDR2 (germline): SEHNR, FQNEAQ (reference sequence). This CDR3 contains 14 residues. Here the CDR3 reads CASSLALASNEQFF. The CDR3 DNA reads TGTGCCAGCAGCTTAGCGCTGGCGAGCAATGAGCAGTTCTTC.

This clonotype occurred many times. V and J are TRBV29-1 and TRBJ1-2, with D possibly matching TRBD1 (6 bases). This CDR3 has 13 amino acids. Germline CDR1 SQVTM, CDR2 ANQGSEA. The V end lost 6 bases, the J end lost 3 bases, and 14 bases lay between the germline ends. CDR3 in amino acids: CSVDSLSDYGYTF. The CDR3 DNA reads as TGCAGCGTGGACAGTTTGTCAGACTATGGCTACACCTTC.

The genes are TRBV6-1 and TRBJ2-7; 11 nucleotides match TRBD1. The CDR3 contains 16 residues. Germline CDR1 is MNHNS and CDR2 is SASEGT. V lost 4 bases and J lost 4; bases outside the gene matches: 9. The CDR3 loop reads CASSALGQGAIYEQYF. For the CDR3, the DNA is TGTGCCAGCAGTGCCCTCGGACAGGGGGCCATATACGAGCAGTACTTC.

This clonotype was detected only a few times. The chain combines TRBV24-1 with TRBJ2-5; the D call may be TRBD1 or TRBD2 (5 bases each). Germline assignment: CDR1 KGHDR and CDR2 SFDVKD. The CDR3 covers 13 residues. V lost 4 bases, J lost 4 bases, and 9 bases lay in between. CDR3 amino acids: CATSDPGRETQYF. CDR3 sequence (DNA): TGTGCCACCAGTGACCCAGGGAGAGAGACCCAGTACTTC.

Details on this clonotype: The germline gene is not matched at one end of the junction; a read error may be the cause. In DNA, the CDR3 is TGTGTCAGCACACCCCACAGGAGGAGTTTGAACACTGAAGCTTTCTTT. Translated, it gives CVSTPHRRSLNTEAFF. The chain links TRBV28 to TRBJ1-1; the D gene is possibly TRBD1 (5 bases). The CDR3 sequence is 16 residues long. CDR1 and CDR2 from the germline V gene are MDHEN and SYDVKM.

The CDR3 reads CASRRGTLTYEQYF. Here the CDR3 DNA reads TGTGCCAGCCGGAGGGGGACCCTTACCTACGAGCAGTACTTC. This chain joins TRBV6-2 or TRBV6-3 and TRBJ2-7; D could derive from TRBD1 or TRBD2 (6 bases each). Deletions cut 8 bases from V and 2 bases from J, with 16 bases between. This CDR3 is built from 14 residues. Germline loops: CDR1 MNHEY, CDR2 SVGEGT.

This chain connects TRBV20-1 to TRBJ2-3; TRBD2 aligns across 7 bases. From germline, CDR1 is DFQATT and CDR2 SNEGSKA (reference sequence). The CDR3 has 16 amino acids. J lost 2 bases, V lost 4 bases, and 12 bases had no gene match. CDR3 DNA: TGCAGTGCTAAGGCTAGCGGACGCAAATACACAGATACGCAGTATTTT. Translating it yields CSAKASGRKYTDTQYF.

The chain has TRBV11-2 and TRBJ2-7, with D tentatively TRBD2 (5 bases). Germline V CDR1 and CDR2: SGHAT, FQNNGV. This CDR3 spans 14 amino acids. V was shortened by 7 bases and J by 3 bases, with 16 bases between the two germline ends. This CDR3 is CASMGSHGVYEQYF. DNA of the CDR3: TGTGCCAGCATGGGGTCTCACGGGGTCTACGAGCAGTACTTC.

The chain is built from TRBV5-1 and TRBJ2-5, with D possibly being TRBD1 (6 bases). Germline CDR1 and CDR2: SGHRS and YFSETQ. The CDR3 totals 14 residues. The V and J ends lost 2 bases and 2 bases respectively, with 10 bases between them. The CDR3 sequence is CASSFYREQETQYF. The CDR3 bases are TGCGCCAGCAGCTTCTACAGGGAACAAGAGACCCAGTACTTC. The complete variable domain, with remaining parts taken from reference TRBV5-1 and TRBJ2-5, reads KAGVTQTPRYLIKTRGQQVTLSCSPISGHRSVSWYQQTPGQGLQFLFEYFSETQRNKGNFPGRFSGRQFSNSRSEMNVSTLELGDSALYLCASSFYREQETQYFGPGTRLLVL.

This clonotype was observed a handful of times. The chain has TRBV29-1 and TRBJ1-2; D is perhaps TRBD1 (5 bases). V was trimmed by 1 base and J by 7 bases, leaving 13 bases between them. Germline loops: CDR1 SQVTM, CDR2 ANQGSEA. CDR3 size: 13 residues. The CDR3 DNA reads TGCAGCGTTGAAGCACAGTTAGGGGCTGGCTACACCTTC. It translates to CSVEAQLGAGYTF.

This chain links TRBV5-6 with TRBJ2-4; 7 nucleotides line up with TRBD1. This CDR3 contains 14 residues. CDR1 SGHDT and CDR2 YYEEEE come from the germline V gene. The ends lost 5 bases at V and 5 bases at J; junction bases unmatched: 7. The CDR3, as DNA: TGTGCCAGCAGTGGCCAGGGGGTCCAAAACATTCAGTACTTC. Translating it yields CASSGQGVQNIQYF.

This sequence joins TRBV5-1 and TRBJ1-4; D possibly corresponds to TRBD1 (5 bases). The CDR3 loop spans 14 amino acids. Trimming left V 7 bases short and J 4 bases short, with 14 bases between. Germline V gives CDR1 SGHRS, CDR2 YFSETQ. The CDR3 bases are TGCGCCAGCGCGGAGGAGGGGTATAATGAAAAACTGTTTTTT. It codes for CASAEEGYNEKLFF.

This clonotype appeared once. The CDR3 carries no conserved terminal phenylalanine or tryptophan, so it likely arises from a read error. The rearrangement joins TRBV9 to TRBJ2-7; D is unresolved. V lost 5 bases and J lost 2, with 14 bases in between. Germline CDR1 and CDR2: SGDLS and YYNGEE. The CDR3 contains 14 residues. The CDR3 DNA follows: TGTGCCAGCAGTGGTCCCAACCTTCCCTACGAGCAGTACTCC. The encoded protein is CASSGPNLPYEQYS.

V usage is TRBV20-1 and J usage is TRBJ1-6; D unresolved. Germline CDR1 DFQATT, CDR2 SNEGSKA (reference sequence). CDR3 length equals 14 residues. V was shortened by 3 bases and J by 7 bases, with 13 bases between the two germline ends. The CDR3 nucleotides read TGCAGTGCTAGTGACGCGAATGGGAATTCACCCCTCCACTTT. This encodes CSASDANGNSPLHF.

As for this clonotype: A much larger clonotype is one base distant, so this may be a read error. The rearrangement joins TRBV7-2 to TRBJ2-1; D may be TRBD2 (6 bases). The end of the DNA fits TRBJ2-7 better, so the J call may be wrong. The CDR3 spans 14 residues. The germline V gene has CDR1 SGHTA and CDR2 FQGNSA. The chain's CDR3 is CASGGLAVYNEQYF. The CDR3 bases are TGTGCCAGCGGGGGGTTAGCGGTCTACAATGAGCAGTACTTC.

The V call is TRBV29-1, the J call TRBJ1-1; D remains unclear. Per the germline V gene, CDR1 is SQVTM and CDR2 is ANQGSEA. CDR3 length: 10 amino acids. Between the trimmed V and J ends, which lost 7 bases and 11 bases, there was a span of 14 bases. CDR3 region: CSGGRPEAFF. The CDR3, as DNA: TGCAGCGGTGGACGGCCCGAGGCTTTCTTT. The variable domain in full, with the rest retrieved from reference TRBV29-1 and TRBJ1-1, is SAVISQKPSRDICQRGTSLTIQCQVDSQVTMMFWYRQQPGQSLTLIATANQGSEATYESGFVIDKFPISRPNLTFSTLTVSNMSPEDSSIYLCSGGRPEAFFGQGTRLTVV.

The CDR3 coding sequence is TGTGCCAGCAGCCCCCACCCCAGGGGCACTGAAGCTTTCTTT. Encoded protein: CASSPHPRGTEAFF. The chain carries TRBV7-2 and TRBJ1-1; weak D call: TRBD1 (6 bases). Germline lookup yields CDR1 SGHTA and CDR2 FQGNSA. V was shortened by 5 bases and J by 4 bases, with 14 bases between the two germline ends. The CDR3 runs to 14 residues.

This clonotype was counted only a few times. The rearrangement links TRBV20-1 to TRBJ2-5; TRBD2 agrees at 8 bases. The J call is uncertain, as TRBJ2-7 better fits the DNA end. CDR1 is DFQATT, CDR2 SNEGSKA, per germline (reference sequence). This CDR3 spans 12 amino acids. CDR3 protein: CSAGLVLPEQYF. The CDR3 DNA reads TGCAGTGCGGGACTAGTTCTCCCCGAGCAGTACTTC.

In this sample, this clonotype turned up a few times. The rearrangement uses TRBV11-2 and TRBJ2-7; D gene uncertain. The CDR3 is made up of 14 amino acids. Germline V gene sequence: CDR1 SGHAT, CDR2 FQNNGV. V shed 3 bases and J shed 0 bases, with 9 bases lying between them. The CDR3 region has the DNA TGTGCCAGCAGCTTTGAAGCGAGCTCCTACGAGCAGTACTTC. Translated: CASSFEASSYEQYF.

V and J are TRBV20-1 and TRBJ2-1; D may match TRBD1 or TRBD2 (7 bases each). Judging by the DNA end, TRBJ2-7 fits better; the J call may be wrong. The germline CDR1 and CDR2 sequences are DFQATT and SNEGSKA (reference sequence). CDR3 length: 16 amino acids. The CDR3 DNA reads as TGCAGTGCTAGAGATCTGGGAGGGGGCTCCTACAATGAGCAGTACTTC. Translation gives CSARDLGGGSYNEQYF.

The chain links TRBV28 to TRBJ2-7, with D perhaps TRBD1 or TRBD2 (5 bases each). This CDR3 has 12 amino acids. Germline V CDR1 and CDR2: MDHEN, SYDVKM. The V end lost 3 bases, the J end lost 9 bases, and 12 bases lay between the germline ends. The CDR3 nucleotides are TGTGCCAGCAGTTTGGCGGCGAGGGGGCAGTACTTC. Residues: CASSLAARGQYF.

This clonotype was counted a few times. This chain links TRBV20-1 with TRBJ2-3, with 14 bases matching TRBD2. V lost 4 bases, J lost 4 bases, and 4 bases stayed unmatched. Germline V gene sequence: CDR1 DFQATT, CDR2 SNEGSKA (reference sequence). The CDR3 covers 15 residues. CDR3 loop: CSAKGLAGVADTQYF. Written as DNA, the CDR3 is TGCAGTGCTAAGGGACTAGCGGGAGTAGCAGATACGCAGTATTTT.